Included here is one T cell receptor (beta chain) sequence, with context. A few counts support this clonotype. Its recognized antigen is unknown. Nothing much larger sits one base from this clone, and base qualities are not available. What this sample's treatment or condition label stands for: in vitro stimulation with specific CMV peptide epitopes to enrich CMV-specific T cells. This sample stems from a study of T cell repertoires in cytomegalovirus infection (dated by TCRdb to the late 2010s). Some background on the complete study: The peptide stimulations were aimed at well-studied HLA-B-restricted epitopes as well as recently identified HLA-C-restricted CMV epitopes, whose presentation resists viral immunomodulation. Because public TCR beta signatures pointed to carriage of CMV infection together with the matching HLA type, the HLA type of each donor mattered for the analysis. Paper-wide results and their limitations: In the ex vivo response, HLA-C-restricted CMV-specific TCR beta clonotypes were dominant, and in two of eight donors the single most frequent clonotype came from this HLA-C-restricted group. In both this cohort and an independent roughly 400-donor cohort, the cumulative frequency of public TCR beta family members distinguished carriers of CMV infection plus the relevant HLA type.

From the cysteine through the phenylalanine, the CDR3 covers 15 amino acids. Only the CDR3 region is kept as DNA, spanning 45 bases read in frame from base 1. Relative to germline, V is 5 bases shorter and J is 10 bases shorter, with 18 bases between their ends. The germline V gene gives CDR1 as SGHAT and CDR2 as FQNNGV. The reads were generated on an Illumina HiSeq 1500. In-frame beta chains were kept once TCRdb had trimmed the public reads at Q25 with fastp and called clones with MiXCR. Every distinct CDR3 protein forms one entry, paired with its most common genes and DNA. This sample comprises about 470,000 distinct CDR3 sequences, approximately 42% of them detected only once. The ten largest clonotypes hold about 45% of the sample.

The source of this sequence is a human donor in good health (CMV status not recorded). Some clones in this sample may be carry-over from other donors' samples. The specimen was cultured PBMCs, collected from culture after CMV antigen stimulation. Here the chain combines TRBV11-2 and TRBJ1-6; the D segment cannot be called with confidence. CDR3 region: CASSPRLGWKSPLHF. In nucleotide form, the sequence is TGTGCCAGCAGCCCCCGCTTAGGGTGGAAGTCACCCCTCCACTTT.